The 15 T cell receptor beta chains in this list originate from one sample, sequenced in a study of circulating and synovial CD4+ cells in juvenile arthritis. The protocol was immunoSEQ multiplex PCR, while the TCRdb copy is restricted to in-frame clones and leaves out a portion. Seen here are about 34,000 clones, just under 97% observed once, and the top ten hold approximately 0.17%. The sequencing input was CD4+ T cells from blood. The receptors derive from a human donor with juvenile idiopathic arthritis.

V and J are TRBV5-4 and TRBJ2-7; 7 bases fit TRBD1. Trimming took 4 bases from V and 3 from J; bases not matched to a gene: 4. The CDR3 totals 13 residues. Germline V CDR1 and CDR2: SGHNT, YYREEE (reference sequence). The CDR3 DNA sequence: TGTGCCAGCAGCCCCGGGACAGTCTACGAGCAGTACTTC. Residues: CASSPGTVYEQYF.

Written as DNA, the CDR3 is TGCGCCACCTCGACAGGGGAAGGCCCCAATGAGCAGTTCTTC. Protein: CATSTGEGPNEQFF. This chain links TRBV5-1 with TRBJ2-1, with TRBD1 matching 8 bases. Germline lookup yields CDR1 SGHRS and CDR2 YFSETQ. This CDR3 is built from 14 residues. J lost 6 bases, V lost 9 bases, and 11 bases had no gene match.

The rearrangement joins TRBV14 to TRBJ1-1; possible D gene TRBD1, 5 bases. Germline-derived CDR1 and CDR2 are SGHDN and FVKESK. The length of the CDR3 is 13 residues. V was pared by 3 bases and J by 9 bases, with 14 bases between. For the CDR3, the DNA is TGTGCCAGCAGCCAGGACACAGGTTTCCAAGCTTTCTTT. Protein: CASSQDTGFQAFF.

V is TRBV7-9 and J is TRBJ2-4; TRBD2 matches at 11 bases. This CDR3 comprises 17 residues. Looked up from germline, CDR1 is SEHNR and CDR2 is FQNEAQ (reference sequence). Losses at the gene ends were 6 bases for V and 8 bases for J; bases not matched to a gene: 15. The CDR3 region is CASSAPRSGRASDIQYF. Here the CDR3 DNA reads TGTGCCAGCAGTGCGCCCCGTAGCGGGAGGGCTAGTGACATTCAGTACTTC.

This clone appeared a single time. J is TRBJ2-1 and V is TRBV5-1; 10 nucleotides align to TRBD2. Germline V gives CDR1 SGHRS, CDR2 YFSETQ. The junction had 24 bases not matched to a gene; V was cut back by 4 bases and J by 2 bases. The CDR3 is 22 amino acids. As DNA, the CDR3 is TGCGCCAGCAGCCTGATGTTTCTAGCGGGAGACATTATACCAATCCCCTACAATGAGCAGTTCTTC. Amino acids: CASSLMFLAGDIIPIPYNEQFF.

This chain links TRBV5-1 with TRBJ2-2; 14 bases are shared with TRBD2. The CDR3 consists of 17 residues. Germline CDR1 is SGHRS and CDR2 is YFSETQ. J was trimmed by 4 bases and V by 3 bases; bases with no gene match: 5. The CDR3 DNA is TGCGCCAGCAGCTCCGGGACTAGCGGGAGTACCACCGGGGAGCTGTTTTTT. The encoded protein is CASSSGTSGSTTGELFF.

This chain connects TRBV18 to TRBJ2-7; 10 bases map to TRBD2. V shed 6 bases, J shed 2 bases, and the junction held 7 bases outside the gene matches. The germline gives CDR1 KGHSH, CDR2 LQKENI. CDR3 length: 15 amino acids. The CDR3 sequence: CASSLGTSETYEQYF. CDR3 nucleotides: TGTGCCAGCTCGCTCGGGACTAGCGAGACCTACGAGCAGTACTTC.

The rearrangement links TRBV20-1 to TRBJ2-1; 9 bases map to TRBD2. The J segment lost 8 bases and the V segment lost 5 bases, leaving 1 base of the junction unmatched. The CDR3 loop spans 11 amino acids. Germline CDR1 DFQATT, CDR2 SNEGSKA (reference sequence). In nucleotides, the CDR3 is TGCAGTGCTGGGACTAGCTATGAGCAGTTCTTC. Protein sequence: CSAGTSYEQFF.

In its sample, this clone was seen once. This sequence joins TRBV21-1 and TRBJ2-3; no check of the table's D call, TRBD2, against the DNA was made. TRBV21-1 represents a pseudogene. The CDR3 consists of 13 residues. The CDR3 spells CASGGGVTDTQYF. CDR3 nucleotides: TGTGCCAGCGGGGGGGGAGTCACAGATACGCAGTATTTT.

The chain uses TRBV19 and TRBJ2-3; the D gene is possibly TRBD1 (6 bases). V lost 6 bases to trimming and J lost 2 bases, with 15 bases between them. Germline loops: CDR1 LNHDA, CDR2 SQIVND (reference sequence). The CDR3 is 15 residues long. In nucleotides, the CDR3 is TGTGCCAGTAGCCCGACAGGAAAACTCACAGATACGCAGTATTTT. Translation gives CASSPTGKLTDTQYF.

This chain links TRBV5-1 with TRBJ2-1, with D maybe TRBD2 (6 bases). Trimming stripped 1 base from V and 9 bases from J, with 14 bases between. Germline CDR1 reads SGHRS; CDR2 reads YFSETQ. CDR3 length: 14 residues. The CDR3 region has the DNA TGCGCCAGCAGCTTGCCGGGAGTGGCGAGTGAGCAGTTCTTC. Translating gives CASSLPGVASEQFF.

This clone appeared a single time. V and J are TRBV7-3 and TRBJ2-5; D is ambiguous. This CDR3 is built from 13 residues. V lost 3 bases and J 0 bases, leaving 5 bases between the germline ends. Germline CDR1 SGHTA, CDR2 FQGTGA. This CDR3 reads CASSFKNQETQYF. The CDR3 DNA sequence: TGTGCCAGCAGCTTTAAAAACCAAGAGACCCAGTACTTC.

The V call is TRBV7-2, the J call TRBJ2-5; 9 nucleotides agree with TRBD1. In germline, CDR1 is SGHTA, CDR2 FQGNSA. There are 14 residues in the CDR3. V trimming: 10 bases; J trimming: 4 bases; junction bases outside the gene matches: 10. CDR3: CATKGQGGPETQYF. The CDR3 nucleotides are TGTGCCACCAAGGGACAGGGAGGGCCAGAGACCCAGTACTTC. Full variable domain (missing parts from reference TRBV7-2 and TRBJ2-5): GAGVSQSPSNKVTEKGKDVELRCDPISGHTALYWYRQSLGQGLEFLIYFQGNSAPDKSGLPSDRFSAERTGGSVSTLTIQRTQQEDSAVYLCATKGQGGPETQYFGPGTRLLVL.

The gene calls are TRBV7-2 and TRBJ2-3; 8 bases agree with TRBD1. This CDR3 contains 14 residues. Germline CDR1 is SGHTA and CDR2 is FQGNSA. With V trimmed by 5 bases and J by 11 bases, 12 bases remained unmatched. The CDR3 nucleotides read TGTGCCAGCAGCCTAGTGGGACAGGAGGTGAGGCAGTATTTT. Translated, it gives CASSLVGQEVRQYF.

This sequence joins TRBV6-4 and TRBJ1-1, with a tentative D call TRBD1 (6 bases). Germline-derived CDR1 and CDR2 are MRHNA and SNTAGT. The V gene lost 4 bases and the J gene lost 0 bases, with 15 bases spanning the gap. This CDR3 spans 16 amino acids. The CDR3 region has the DNA TGTGCCAGCAGTGCTCCGGACAGATCATTGAACACTGAAGCTTTCTTT. Translation: CASSAPDRSLNTEAFF.